This TCR beta chain was captured in a study of CD8 T cells in Susac syndrome. Findings of the study overall: By the study's own acknowledgment, its TCR sequencing and HLA analysis included relatively few individuals.

This CDR3 is built from 16 residues. Trimming took 1 base from V and 0 from J, leaving 13 bases between them. From germline, CDR1 is SQVTM and CDR2 ANQGSEA. Concerning this clonotype: What it recognizes is unknown.

RNA amounts of roughly 0.5 to 1 ug underwent reverse transcription with random hexamers. Across 54 Vbeta and 13 Jbeta, immunoSEQ multiplex PCR amplified TCR beta CDR3. Via MiXCR, TCRdb re-called the immunoSEQ multiplex PCR reads, giving one row per CDR3 protein. The sample has approximately 110,000 distinct CDR3 sequences, around 97% seen once. The specimen was CD4+ T cells from PBMCs. This TCR was recovered from a human donor in good health. V and J are TRBV29-1 and TRBJ2-1, with D perhaps assigned TRBD1 or TRBD2 (5 bases each). This CDR3 is CSVEVGDSSSYNEQFF. The CDR3 DNA reads TGCAGCGTTGAAGTGGGAGACAGTAGCTCCTACAATGAGCAGTTCTTC.